This is a list of T cell receptor beta chains from one sample in a study of blood T cell repertoires in COVID-19. Assay used: immunoSEQ multiplex PCR; TCRdb lists only in-frame clones, some missing. The sample carries some 370,000 clones, more than 70% recorded once. Sequencing input: peripheral blood. The receptors come from a man in his forties with acute or convalescent COVID-19. CDR3s include the opening cysteine and the closing phenylalanine or tryptophan.

TRBV5-6,CASSVGGSQPQHF
TRBV27,CASSLSSLGQPQHF
TRBV6-5,CASSYSINQGYAEAFF
TRBV3-1/TRBV3-2,CASSQGHPLGQGSSGANVLTF
TRBV5-8,CASSLDRGLYSPLHF
TRBV11-2,CASSLSQGAEGYTF
TRBV6-5,CASSYGAGPNEKLFF
TRBV7-2,CASSPLFSYNSPLHF
TRBV12-3/TRBV12-4,CASISPSGGYTF
TRBV18,CASSSQTGHSGANVLTF
TRBV9,CASSAPGGGGLSYNEQFF
TRBV28,CASSFRQANTEAFF
TRBV18,CASSAGPDPSYEQYF
TRBV24-1,CATSAQGALFYNSPLHF
TRBV4-1,CASSPSPSSRQKTQYF
TRBV28,CASWGQQNNSPLHF
TRBV11-2,CASRGQGNQPQHF
TRBV6-5,CASSYSWQGSTPLHF
TRBV19,CASRRLAGGSYNEQFF
TRBV19,CASSLQLAGAGELFF
TRBV28,CASSPGGAGTNEKLFF
TRBV3-1/TRBV3-2,CASSQVGGGGGYGYTF
TRBV10-3,CAISSNTGMNTEAFF
TRBV9,CASSVDAGVSYEQYF
TRBV19,CASSGSNYGYTF
TRBV19,CASSMEDRATGELFF
TRBV7-2,CASSGGGDLAEQYF
TRBV28,CASSPPRRDGSKNIQYF
TRBV29-1,CSVLAENTDTQYF
TRBV3-1/TRBV3-2,CASSQVNEQYF
TRBV10-3,CAISPLANYGYTF
TRBV7-3,CASSLLGTGSYNEQFF
TRBV12-3/TRBV12-4,CASSLTGQGEAFF
TRBV5-1,CASSRQGQGSTDTQYF
TRBV7-9,CASSHSGGAGDTQYF
TRBV10-3,CAISESNFYEQYF
TRBV25-1,CASSEYGQVEKLFF
TRBV19,CASSKTAGADEKLFF
TRBV19,CASSLGLAGGPREIRDEQFF
TRBV3-1/TRBV3-2,CASSQGPPSGELFF
TRBV2,CASSELGQGSPDTQYF